This record concerns one TCR beta chain sequence. This table comes from immunoSEQ multiplex PCR, and its TCRdb copy is limited to in-frame clones, with some not included. The sample lists about 250,000 clones; 70% to 90% were seen once. This record comes from a study of blood T cell repertoires in COVID-19. Study details: The United States, Italy and Spain provided the acute and convalescent COVID-19 samples.

Cohorts were determined from participant-reported clinical history. In Cohort 3, a recovered donor had either two negative PCRs, clearance, or symptom resolution. Between the trimmed V and J ends, which lost 4 bases and 7 bases, there was a span of 13 bases. CDR1 is GTSNPN and CDR2 is SVGIG in the germline V gene (reference sequence). The length of the CDR3 is 12 residues. Source material: PBMCs or T cells enriched from blood (not recorded which). The sequence was collected from a woman in her 30s who had recovered from COVID-19. This chain links TRBV30 with TRBJ1-2; tentatively, D is TRBD1 (5 bases). The CDR3 region has the DNA TGTGCCTGGAAAGGGGAAGGGTCTGGCTACACCTTC. Encoded protein: CAWKGEGSGYTF. The full variable domain, in which reference TRBV30 and TRBJ1-2 provide the parts outside the CDR3, is SQTIHQWPATLVQPVGSPLSLECTVEGTSNPNLYWYRQAAGRGLQLLFYSVGIGQISSEVPQNLSASRPQDRQFILSSKKLLLSDSGFYLCAWKGEGSGYTFGSGTRLTVV.